One sample yielded the 13 T cell receptor beta chains listed below, sequenced in a study of T cell responses to AZD1222 COVID-19 vaccine. Using immunoSEQ multiplex PCR, the repertoire was profiled, and TCRdb retains in-frame clones only, with some absent. The sample has over 150,000 clones; approximately 95% are singletons. The sample here was peripheral blood, taken 28 days after the second AZD1222 dose. These receptors were collected from an adult who received the AZD1222 COVID-19 vaccine.

This chain uses TRBV5-1 with TRBJ1-4; 7 nucleotides agree with TRBD1. The V and J ends lost 5 bases and 4 bases, in that order; junction bases with no gene match: 8. There are 15 residues in the CDR3. Germline V lookup: CDR1 SGHRS, CDR2 YFSETQ. CDR3 sequence (DNA): TGCGCCAGCAGTAAGACAGGGCGGGTTAATGAAAAACTGTTTTTT. This gives the protein CASSKTGRVNEKLFF.

This chain uses TRBV11-2 with TRBJ1-2; TRBD1 aligns across 7 bases. With 5 bases clipped from V and 4 bases from J, the junction kept 7 bases outside the gene matches. The germline V gene has CDR1 SGHAT and CDR2 FQNNGV. This CDR3 is 14 amino acids long. The CDR3 sequence is CASSQQTGPYGYTF. CDR3 DNA: TGTGCCAGCAGCCAGCAGACAGGGCCCTATGGCTACACCTTC.

The chain has TRBV5-5 and TRBJ2-7; D unresolved. V gave up 4 bases and J gave up 6 bases, with 8 bases separating them. Germline values: CDR1 SGHKS, CDR2 YYEKEE (reference sequence). The CDR3 consists of 11 residues. The CDR3, as DNA: TGTGCCAGCAGCCGCTCACCCGAGCAGTACTTC. It is translated as CASSRSPEQYF.

The chain has TRBV30 and TRBJ1-2; tentative D call: TRBD1 (6 bases). This CDR3 comprises 13 residues. V shed 8 bases and J shed 2 bases, with 15 bases lying between them. CDR1 is GTSNPN, CDR2 SVGIG, per germline (reference sequence). The CDR3 coding sequence is TGTGCCACCAATGGACAGTCGAACTATGGCTACACCTTC. This codes for CATNGQSNYGYTF. Supplemented by reference TRBV30 and TRBJ1-2, the full variable domain reads SQTIHQWPATLVQPVGSPLSLECTVEGTSNPNLYWYRQAAGRGLQLLFYSVGIGQISSEVPQNLSASRPQDRQFILSSKKLLLSDSGFYLCATNGQSNYGYTFGSGTRLTVV.

The rearrangement joins TRBV6-5 to TRBJ1-1, with a weak D call TRBD1 (5 bases). Germline V gives CDR1 MNHEY, CDR2 SVGAGI. This CDR3 comprises 15 residues. Trimming pared 1 base from V and 5 bases from J, leaving 14 bases between. CDR3 region: CASSYWGPRWTEAFF. CDR3 DNA: TGTGCCAGCAGTTACTGGGGACCGAGGTGGACTGAAGCTTTCTTT.

V and J are TRBV7-2 and TRBJ2-2, with TRBD2 matching over 12 bases. Unmatched junction bases numbered 12, after V lost 1 base and J lost 6 bases. Germline assignment: CDR1 SGHTA and CDR2 FQGNSA. The CDR3 spans 19 residues. The CDR3 coding sequence is TGTGCCAGCAGCTTAGTATTATCTAGCGGGGGGGCCCGGGCCGGGGAGCTGTTTTTT. It codes for CASSLVLSSGGARAGELFF.

This chain joins TRBV7-8 and TRBJ1-2, with 9 bases lining up with TRBD1. The V gene's germline CDR1 is SGHVS and CDR2 FQNEAQ. The V segment lost 1 base and the J segment 3 bases; nucleotides outside the gene matches: 0. This CDR3 is 14 amino acids long. This CDR3 reads CASSLGTGDYGYTF. CDR3 nucleotide sequence: TGTGCCAGCAGCTTAGGGACAGGGGACTATGGCTACACCTTC.

The J gene is TRBJ1-4, the V gene TRBV20-1; unclear D gene. Germline V lookup: CDR1 DFQATT, CDR2 SNEGSKA (reference sequence). The ends were cut back, 5 bases at V and 8 bases at J, with 9 bases in the middle. The CDR3 is 11 amino acids. The CDR3 bases are TGCAGTGCTCTCGACCGAGAAAAACTGTTTTTT. It codes for CSALDREKLFF.

The V and J genes are TRBV3-1 (or the pseudogene TRBV3-2) and TRBJ2-3, with D unresolved. The CDR3 has 16 amino acids. Germline V gene lookup returns CDR1 LGHDT and CDR2 YNNKEL (reference sequence). The V gene lost 4 bases and the J gene lost 1 base, with 15 bases spanning the gap. As DNA, the CDR3 is TGTGCCAGCAGCCCGCGGCCGCTTTGGGGCACAGATACGCAGTATTTT. Its translation is CASSPRPLWGTDTQYF.

The chain combines TRBV7-2 with TRBJ2-3; a weak D match, TRBD1 (5 bases). V was pared by 3 bases and J by 2 bases, with 9 bases between. The CDR3 has 14 residues. Germline lookup yields CDR1 SGHTA and CDR2 FQGNSA. CDR3 in DNA: TGTGCCAGCAGCTTGCAGGGCTTCACAGATACGCAGTATTTT. Its protein product is CASSLQGFTDTQYF.

The chain is built from TRBV7-2 and TRBJ2-7; D call uncertain. This CDR3 spans 15 amino acids. Deletions cut 1 base from V and 0 bases from J, with 10 bases between. CDR1 and CDR2 (germline): SGHTA, FQGNSA. CDR3 sequence reads: CASSLGVRSSYEQYF. In DNA form, the CDR3 reads TGTGCCAGCAGCTTAGGAGTGCGATCCTCCTACGAGCAGTACTTC.

The gene calls are TRBV12-3 or TRBV12-4 and TRBJ2-2; a weak D match, TRBD2 (5 bases). This CDR3 has 13 amino acids. V was cut by 5 bases and J by 9 bases, with 13 bases left in between. CDR3 sequence (DNA): TGTGCCAGCAGTATCGGACTCCTCCGGGAGCTGTTTTTT. The encoded protein is CASSIGLLRELFF.

This clone was detected only once. J is TRBJ1-4 and V is TRBV6-5; 7 nucleotides line up with TRBD1. This CDR3 is 16 amino acids long. J gave up 4 bases and V 0 bases, and 5 bases lay outside the gene matches. Per germline, CDR1 MNHEY and CDR2 SVGAGI. The CDR3 spells CASSYSSGTVNEKLFF. DNA for the CDR3: TGTGCCAGCAGTTACTCCTCCGGGACAGTTAATGAAAAACTGTTTTTT.